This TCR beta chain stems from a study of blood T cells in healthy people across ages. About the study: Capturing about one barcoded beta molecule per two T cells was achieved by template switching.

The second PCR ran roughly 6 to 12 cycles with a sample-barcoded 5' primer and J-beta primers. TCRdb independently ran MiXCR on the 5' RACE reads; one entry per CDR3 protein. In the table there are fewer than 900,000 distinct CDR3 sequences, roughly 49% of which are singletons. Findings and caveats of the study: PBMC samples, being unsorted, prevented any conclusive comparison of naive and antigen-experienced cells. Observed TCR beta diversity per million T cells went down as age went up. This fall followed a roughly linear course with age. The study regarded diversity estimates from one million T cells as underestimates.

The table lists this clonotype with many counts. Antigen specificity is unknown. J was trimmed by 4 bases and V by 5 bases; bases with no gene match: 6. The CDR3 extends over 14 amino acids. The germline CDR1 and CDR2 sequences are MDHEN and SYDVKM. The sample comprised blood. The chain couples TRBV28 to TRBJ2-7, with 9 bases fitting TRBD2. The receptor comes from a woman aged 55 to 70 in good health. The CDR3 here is CASSDSGRGYEQYF. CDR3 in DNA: TGTGCCAGCAGTGATAGCGGGAGAGGGTACGAGCAGTACTTC.